These T cell receptor beta chains were read from a single sample in a study of shared clonotypes between healthy human individuals. TCRdb keeps only in-frame clones here, not all; method: immunoSEQ multiplex PCR. Here the sample spans about 1.5 million clones, approximately 98% being singletons. Sequencing was done on a sample of naive CD4+ T cells sorted from blood. These TCRs come from a man younger than 40 in good health. The CDR3 runs from the conserved cysteine through the conserved F or W. Fields, in order: J gene, D gene, V gene, CDR3 protein, CDR3 DNA. The D gene is left open where the match is weak.

TRBJ2-1 - TRBV7-9 CASSAQTRNEQFF TGTGCCAGCAGCGCCCAGACTAGAAATGAGCAGTTCTTC
TRBJ2-5 TRBD1 TRBV27 CASSLGTGGFETQYF TGTGCCAGCAGTTTAGGGACAGGGGGATTTGAGACCCAGTACTTC
TRBJ2-7 - TRBV28 CASSSPGETYEQYF TGTGCCAGCAGTTCTCCAGGGGAAACCTACGAGCAGTACTTC
TRBJ1-4 - TRBV30 CAWTAYRGPEKLFF TGTGCCTGGACTGCTTACAGAGGCCCCGAAAAACTGTTTTTT
TRBJ2-2 TRBD1 TRBV5-1 CASSFNPAGGTGELFF TGCGCCAGCAGCTTCAATCCGGCAGGGGGTACCGGGGAGCTGTTTTTT
TRBJ2-5 TRBD1 TRBV29-1 CSVGTGGGQETQYF TGCAGCGTTGGGACAGGGGGCGGGCAAGAGACCCAGTACTTC
TRBJ1-1 TRBD1 TRBV30 CAWSADRLRYTEAFF TGTGCCTGGAGTGCGGACAGGCTGAGGTACACTGAAGCTTTCTTT
TRBJ2-3 TRBD2 TRBV10-3 CAISDPSGGRTDTQYF TGTGCCATCAGTGACCCTAGCGGGGGACGCACAGATACGCAGTATTTT
TRBJ2-3 TRBD2 TRBV7-9 CASSFSSGIDTQYF TGTGCCAGCAGCTTCTCTAGCGGGATTGATACGCAGTATTTT
TRBJ2-1 - TRBV9 CASSDGWRDQGPNNEQFF TGTGCCAGCAGCGACGGGTGGAGGGATCAGGGCCCTAACAATGAGCAGTTCTTC
TRBJ2-5 TRBD2 TRBV7-6 CASSLAGLAGVVETQYF TGTGCCAGCAGCTTAGCGGGACTAGCGGGAGTTGTAGAGACCCAGTACTTC
TRBJ2-5 - TRBV5-8 CASIRFFGETQYF -